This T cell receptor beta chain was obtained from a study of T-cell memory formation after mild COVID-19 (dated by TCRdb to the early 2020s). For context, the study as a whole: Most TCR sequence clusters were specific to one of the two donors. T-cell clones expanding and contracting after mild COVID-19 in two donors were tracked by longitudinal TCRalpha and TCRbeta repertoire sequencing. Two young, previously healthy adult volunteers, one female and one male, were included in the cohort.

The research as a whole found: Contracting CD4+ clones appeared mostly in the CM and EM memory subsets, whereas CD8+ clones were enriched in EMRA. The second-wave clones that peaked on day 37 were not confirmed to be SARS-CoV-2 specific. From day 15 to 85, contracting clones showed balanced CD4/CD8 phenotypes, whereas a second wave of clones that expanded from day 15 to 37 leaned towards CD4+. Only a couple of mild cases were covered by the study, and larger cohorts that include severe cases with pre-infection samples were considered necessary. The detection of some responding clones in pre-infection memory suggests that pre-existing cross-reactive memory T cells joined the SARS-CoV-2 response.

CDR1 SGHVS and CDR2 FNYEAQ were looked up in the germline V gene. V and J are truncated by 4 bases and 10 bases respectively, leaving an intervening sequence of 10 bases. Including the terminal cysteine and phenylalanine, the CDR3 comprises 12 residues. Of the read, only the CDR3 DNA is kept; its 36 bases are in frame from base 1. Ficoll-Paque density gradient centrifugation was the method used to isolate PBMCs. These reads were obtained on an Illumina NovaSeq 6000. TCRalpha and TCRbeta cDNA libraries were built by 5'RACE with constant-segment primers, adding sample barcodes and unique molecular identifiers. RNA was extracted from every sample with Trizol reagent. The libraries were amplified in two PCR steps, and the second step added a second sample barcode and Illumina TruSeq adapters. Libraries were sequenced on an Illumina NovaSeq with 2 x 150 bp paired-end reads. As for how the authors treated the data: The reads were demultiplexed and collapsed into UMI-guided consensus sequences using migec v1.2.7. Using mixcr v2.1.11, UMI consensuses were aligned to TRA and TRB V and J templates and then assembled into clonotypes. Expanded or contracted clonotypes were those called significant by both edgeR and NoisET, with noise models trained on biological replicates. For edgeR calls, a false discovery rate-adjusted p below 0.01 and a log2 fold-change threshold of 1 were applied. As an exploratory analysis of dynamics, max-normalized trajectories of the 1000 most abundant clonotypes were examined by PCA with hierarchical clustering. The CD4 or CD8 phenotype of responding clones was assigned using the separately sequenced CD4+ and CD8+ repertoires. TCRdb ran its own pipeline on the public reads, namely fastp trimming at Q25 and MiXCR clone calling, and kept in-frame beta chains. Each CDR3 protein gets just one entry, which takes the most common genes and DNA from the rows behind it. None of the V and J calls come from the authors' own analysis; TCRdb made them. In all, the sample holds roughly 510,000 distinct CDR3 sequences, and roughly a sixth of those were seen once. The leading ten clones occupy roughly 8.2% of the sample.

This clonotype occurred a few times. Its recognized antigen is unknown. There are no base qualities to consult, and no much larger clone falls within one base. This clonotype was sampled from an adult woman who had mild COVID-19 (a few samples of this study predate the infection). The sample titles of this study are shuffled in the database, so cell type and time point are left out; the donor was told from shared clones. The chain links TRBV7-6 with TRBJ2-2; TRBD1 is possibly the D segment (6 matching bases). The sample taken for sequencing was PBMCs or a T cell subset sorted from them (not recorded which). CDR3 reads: CASSSGVAELFF. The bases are TGTGCCAGCAGCTCAGGGGTCGCGGAGCTGTTTTTT.